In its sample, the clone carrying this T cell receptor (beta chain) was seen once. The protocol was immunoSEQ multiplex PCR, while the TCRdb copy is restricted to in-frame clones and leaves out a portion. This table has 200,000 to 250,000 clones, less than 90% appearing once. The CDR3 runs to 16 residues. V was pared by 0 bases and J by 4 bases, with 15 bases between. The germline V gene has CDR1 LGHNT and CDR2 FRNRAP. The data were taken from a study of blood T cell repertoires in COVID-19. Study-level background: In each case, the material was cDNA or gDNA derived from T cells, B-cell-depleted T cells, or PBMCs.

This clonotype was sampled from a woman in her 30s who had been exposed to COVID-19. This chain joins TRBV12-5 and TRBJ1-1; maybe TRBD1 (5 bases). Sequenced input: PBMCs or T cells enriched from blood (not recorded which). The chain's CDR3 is CASGLVLTGEITEAFF. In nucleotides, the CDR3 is TGTGCTAGTGGTTTGGTACTCACAGGAGAGATCACTGAAGCTTTCTTT.